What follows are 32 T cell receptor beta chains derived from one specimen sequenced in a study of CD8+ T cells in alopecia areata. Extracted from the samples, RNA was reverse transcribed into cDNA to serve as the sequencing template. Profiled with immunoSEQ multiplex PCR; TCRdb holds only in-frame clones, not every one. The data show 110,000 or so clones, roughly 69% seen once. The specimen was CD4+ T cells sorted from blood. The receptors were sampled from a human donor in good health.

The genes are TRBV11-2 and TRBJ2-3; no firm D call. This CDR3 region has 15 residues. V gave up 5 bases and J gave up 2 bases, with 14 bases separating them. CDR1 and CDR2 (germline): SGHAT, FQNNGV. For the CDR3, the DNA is TGTGCCAGCAGCCCCCTAAATACAGCCACAGATACGCAGTATTTT. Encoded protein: CASSPLNTATDTQYF.

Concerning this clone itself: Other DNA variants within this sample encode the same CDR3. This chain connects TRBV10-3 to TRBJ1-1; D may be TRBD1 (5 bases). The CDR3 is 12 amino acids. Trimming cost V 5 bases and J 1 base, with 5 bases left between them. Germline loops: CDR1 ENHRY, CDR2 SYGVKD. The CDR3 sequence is CAISTGNTEAFF. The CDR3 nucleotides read TGTGCCATCAGTACAGGGAACACTGAAGCTTTCTTT.

CDR3 bases: TGTGCCAGCAGCTTCATCGGGGACAGGGGGGCTAATGAGCAGTTCTTC. It translates to CASSFIGDRGANEQFF. The chain uses TRBV5-6 and TRBJ2-1; 11 nucleotides line up with TRBD1. Losses at the gene ends were 2 bases for V and 7 bases for J; bases not matched to a gene: 8. Germline assignment: CDR1 SGHDT and CDR2 YYEEEE. The CDR3 is made up of 16 amino acids.

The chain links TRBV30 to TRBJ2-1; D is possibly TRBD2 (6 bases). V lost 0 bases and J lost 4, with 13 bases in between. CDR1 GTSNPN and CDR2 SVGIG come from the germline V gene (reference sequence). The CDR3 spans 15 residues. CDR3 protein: CAWSVGGVKYNEQFF. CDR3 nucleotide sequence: TGTGCCTGGAGTGTCGGCGGGGTTAAATACAATGAGCAGTTCTTC.

CDR3 protein: CAWGSSGNTIYF. The CDR3 nucleotides read TGTGCCTGGGGATCTTCAGGAAACACCATATATTTT. V is TRBV30 and J is TRBJ1-3; no clear D. Trimming took off 5 bases at V and 4 bases at J, with 9 bases between the two ends. The germline V gene encodes CDR1 GTSNPN and CDR2 SVGIG (reference sequence). This CDR3 has 12 residues.

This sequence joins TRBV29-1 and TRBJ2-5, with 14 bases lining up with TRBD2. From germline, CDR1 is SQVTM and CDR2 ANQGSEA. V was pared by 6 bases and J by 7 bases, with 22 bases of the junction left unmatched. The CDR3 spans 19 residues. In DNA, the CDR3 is TGCAGCGTCAGGGGGTTATGGACTAGCGGGGGGCCGCGAAGAGTGACCCAGTACTTC. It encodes CSVRGLWTSGGPRRVTQYF.

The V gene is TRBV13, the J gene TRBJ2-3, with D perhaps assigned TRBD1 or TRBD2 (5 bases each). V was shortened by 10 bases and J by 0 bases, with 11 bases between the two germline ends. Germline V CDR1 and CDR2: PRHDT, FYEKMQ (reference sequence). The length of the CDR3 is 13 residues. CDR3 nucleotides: TGTGCCACCAAAGGGACCAGCACAGATACGCAGTATTTT. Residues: CATKGTSTDTQYF.

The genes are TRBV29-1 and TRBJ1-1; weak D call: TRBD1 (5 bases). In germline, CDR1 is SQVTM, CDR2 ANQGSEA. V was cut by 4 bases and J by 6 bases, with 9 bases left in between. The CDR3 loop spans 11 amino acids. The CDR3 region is CSVGRGSEAFF. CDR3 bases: TGCAGCGTTGGGAGGGGTTCTGAAGCTTTCTTT.

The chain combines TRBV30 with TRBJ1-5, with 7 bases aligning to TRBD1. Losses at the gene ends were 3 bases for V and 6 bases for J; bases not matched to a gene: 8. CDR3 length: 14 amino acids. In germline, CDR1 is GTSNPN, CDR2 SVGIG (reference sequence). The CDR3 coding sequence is TGTGCCTGGAGAGGGCCAGGGGGGAGTCAGCCCCAGCATTTT. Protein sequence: CAWRGPGGSQPQHF. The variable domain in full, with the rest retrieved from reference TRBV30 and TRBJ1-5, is SQTIHQWPATLVQPVGSPLSLECTVEGTSNPNLYWYRQAAGRGLQLLFYSVGIGQISSEVPQNLSASRPQDRQFILSSKKLLLSDSGFYLCAWRGPGGSQPQHFGDGTRLSIL.

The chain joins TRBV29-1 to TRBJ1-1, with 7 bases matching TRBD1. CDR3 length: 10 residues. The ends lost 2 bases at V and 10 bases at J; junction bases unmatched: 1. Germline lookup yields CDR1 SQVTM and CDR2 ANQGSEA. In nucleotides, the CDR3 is TGCAGCGTTGAAAGACAGGGAGCTTTCTTT. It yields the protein CSVERQGAFF.

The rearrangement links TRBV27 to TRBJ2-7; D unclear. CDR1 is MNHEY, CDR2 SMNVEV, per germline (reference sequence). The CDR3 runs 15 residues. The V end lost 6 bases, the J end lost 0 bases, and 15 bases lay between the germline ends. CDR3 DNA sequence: TGTGCCAGCAGGACCGGACGGAGAAACTCCTACGAGCAGTACTTC. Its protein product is CASRTGRRNSYEQYF.

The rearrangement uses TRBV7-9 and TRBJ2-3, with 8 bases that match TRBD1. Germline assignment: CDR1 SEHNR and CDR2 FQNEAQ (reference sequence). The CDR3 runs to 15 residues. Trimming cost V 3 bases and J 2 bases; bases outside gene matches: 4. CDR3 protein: CASSLDRAFTDTQYF. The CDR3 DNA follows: TGTGCCAGCAGCTTGGACAGGGCTTTCACAGATACGCAGTATTTT.

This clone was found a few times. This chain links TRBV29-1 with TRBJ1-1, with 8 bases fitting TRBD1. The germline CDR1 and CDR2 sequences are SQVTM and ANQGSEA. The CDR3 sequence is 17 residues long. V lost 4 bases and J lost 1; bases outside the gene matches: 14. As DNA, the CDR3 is TGCAGCGTTGCGGACAGGGCTGGTGTTAATACGAACACTGAAGCTTTCTTT. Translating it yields CSVADRAGVNTNTEAFF.

The CDR3 sequence: CASSPTGKDYGYTF. The CDR3 bases are TGTGCCAGCTCACCAACAGGGAAGGACTATGGCTACACCTTC. The chain couples TRBV18 to TRBJ1-2, with D possibly being TRBD1 (6 bases). V was shortened by 2 bases and J by 3 bases, with 10 bases between the two germline ends. The CDR3 length is 14 residues. The germline V gene encodes CDR1 KGHSH and CDR2 LQKENI.

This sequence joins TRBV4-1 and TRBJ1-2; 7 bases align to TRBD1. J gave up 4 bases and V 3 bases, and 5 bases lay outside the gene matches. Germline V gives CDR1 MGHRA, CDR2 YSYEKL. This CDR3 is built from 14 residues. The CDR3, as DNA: TGCGCCAGCAGCCATACAGGGGAGGGCTATGGCTACACCTTC. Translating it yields CASSHTGEGYGYTF.

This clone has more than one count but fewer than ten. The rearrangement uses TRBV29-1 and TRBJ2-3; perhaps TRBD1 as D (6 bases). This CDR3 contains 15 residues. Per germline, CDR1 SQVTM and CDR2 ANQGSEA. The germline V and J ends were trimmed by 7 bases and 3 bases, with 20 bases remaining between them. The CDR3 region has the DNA TGCAGCGCTTTCCTTGGAAGGGGGACGACAGATACGCAGTATTTT. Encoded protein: CSAFLGRGTTDTQYF.

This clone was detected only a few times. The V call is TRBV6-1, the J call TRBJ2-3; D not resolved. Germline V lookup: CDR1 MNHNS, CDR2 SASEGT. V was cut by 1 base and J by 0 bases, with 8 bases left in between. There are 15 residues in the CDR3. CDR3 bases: TGTGCCAGCAGTGAAGGGGAACGTAGCACAGATACGCAGTATTTT. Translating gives CASSEGERSTDTQYF.

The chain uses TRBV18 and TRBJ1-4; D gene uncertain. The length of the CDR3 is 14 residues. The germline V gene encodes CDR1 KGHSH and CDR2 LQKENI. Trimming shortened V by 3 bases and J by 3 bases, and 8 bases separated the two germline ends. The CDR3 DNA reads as TGTGCCAGCTCACCGGACGGAGCTAATGAAAAACTGTTTTTT. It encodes CASSPDGANEKLFF.

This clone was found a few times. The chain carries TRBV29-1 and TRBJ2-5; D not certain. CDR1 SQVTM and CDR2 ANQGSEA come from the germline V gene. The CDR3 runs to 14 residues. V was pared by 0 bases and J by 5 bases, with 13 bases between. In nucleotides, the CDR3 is TGCAGCGTTGAAGATGGGGTTGGGTTGGAGACCCAGTACTTC. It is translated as CSVEDGVGLETQYF.

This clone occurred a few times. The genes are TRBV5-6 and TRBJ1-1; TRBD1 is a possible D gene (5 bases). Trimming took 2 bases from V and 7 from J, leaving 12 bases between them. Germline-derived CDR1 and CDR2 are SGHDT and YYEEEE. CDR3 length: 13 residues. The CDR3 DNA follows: TGTGCCAGCAGCTTCAGGAGGGGCCGTGAAGCTTTCTTT. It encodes CASSFRRGREAFF.

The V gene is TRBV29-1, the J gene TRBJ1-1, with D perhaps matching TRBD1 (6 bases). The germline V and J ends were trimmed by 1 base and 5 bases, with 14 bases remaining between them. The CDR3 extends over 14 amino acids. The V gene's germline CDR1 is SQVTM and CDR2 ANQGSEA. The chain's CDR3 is CSVEGWGAATEAFF. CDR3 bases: TGCAGCGTTGAAGGCTGGGGGGCAGCGACTGAAGCTTTCTTT. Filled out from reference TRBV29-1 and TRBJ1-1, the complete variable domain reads SAVISQKPSRDICQRGTSLTIQCQVDSQVTMMFWYRQQPGQSLTLIATANQGSEATYESGFVIDKFPISRPNLTFSTLTVSNMSPEDSSIYLCSVEGWGAATEAFFGQGTRLTVV.

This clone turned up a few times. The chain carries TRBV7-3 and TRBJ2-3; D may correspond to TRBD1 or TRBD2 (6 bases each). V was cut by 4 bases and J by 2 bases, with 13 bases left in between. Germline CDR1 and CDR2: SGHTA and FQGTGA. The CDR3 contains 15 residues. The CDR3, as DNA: TGTGCCAGCAGCTCATCGCCGGGGGCCACAGATACGCAGTATTTT. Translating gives CASSSSPGATDTQYF.

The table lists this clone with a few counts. The CDR3 coding sequence is TGTGCCAGCAGTTTATCGTCTCCAGGGGGCGACGGCTACACCTTC. Residues: CASSLSSPGGDGYTF. The chain links TRBV27 to TRBJ1-2; TRBD1 matches 8 bases. The J segment lost 8 bases and the V segment lost 0 bases, leaving 8 bases of the junction unmatched. The CDR3 length is 15 residues. Germline lookup yields CDR1 MNHEY and CDR2 SMNVEV (reference sequence).

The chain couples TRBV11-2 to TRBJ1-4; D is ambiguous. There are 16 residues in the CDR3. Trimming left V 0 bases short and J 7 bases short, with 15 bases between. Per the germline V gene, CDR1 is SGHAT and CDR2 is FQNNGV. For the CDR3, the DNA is TGTGCCAGCAGCTTAGATGGTCTTCCGAGGACTGAAAAACTGTTTTTT. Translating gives CASSLDGLPRTEKLFF.

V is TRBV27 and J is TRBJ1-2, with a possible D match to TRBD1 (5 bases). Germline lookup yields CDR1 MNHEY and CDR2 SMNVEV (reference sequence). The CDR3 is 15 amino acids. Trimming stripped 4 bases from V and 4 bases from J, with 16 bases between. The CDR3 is CASSSHTGRLYGYTF. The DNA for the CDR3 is TGTGCCAGCAGTTCCCACACGGGACGGCTCTATGGCTACACCTTC.

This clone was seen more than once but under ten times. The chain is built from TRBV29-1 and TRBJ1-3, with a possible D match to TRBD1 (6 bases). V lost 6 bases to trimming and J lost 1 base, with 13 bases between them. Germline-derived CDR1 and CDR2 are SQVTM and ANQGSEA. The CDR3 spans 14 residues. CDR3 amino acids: CSVAQGLSGNTIYF. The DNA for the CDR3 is TGCAGCGTCGCACAGGGTCTATCTGGAAACACCATATATTTT.

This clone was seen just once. The CDR3 protein is CASSSSGVSSNYGYTF. The CDR3, as DNA: TGTGCCAGTAGCTCTTCGGGGGTCTCGTCTAACTATGGCTACACCTTC. This chain uses TRBV19 with TRBJ1-2, with D possibly being TRBD1 (5 bases). V was clipped by 6 bases and J by 0 bases, with 17 bases between them. The germline gives CDR1 LNHDA, CDR2 SQIVND (reference sequence). The CDR3 consists of 16 residues.

CDR3 amino acids: CSVTGSSYEQYF. The DNA of the CDR3 is TGCAGCGTAACAGGGAGCTCCTACGAGCAGTACTTC. This chain joins TRBV29-1 and TRBJ2-7; a weak D match, TRBD1 (6 bases). The germline gives CDR1 SQVTM, CDR2 ANQGSEA. Trimming took off 6 bases at V and 0 bases at J, with 9 bases between the two ends. This CDR3 contains 12 residues.

In DNA, the CDR3 is TGCAGCGTAATGGGGACTAGCGGGGGATCCACAGATACGCAGTATTTT. Translated, it gives CSVMGTSGGSTDTQYF. The chain links TRBV29-1 to TRBJ2-3; 14 nucleotides line up with TRBD2. The CDR3 spans 16 residues. CDR1 is SQVTM, CDR2 ANQGSEA, per germline. With 6 bases clipped from V and 2 bases from J, the junction kept 7 bases outside the gene matches.

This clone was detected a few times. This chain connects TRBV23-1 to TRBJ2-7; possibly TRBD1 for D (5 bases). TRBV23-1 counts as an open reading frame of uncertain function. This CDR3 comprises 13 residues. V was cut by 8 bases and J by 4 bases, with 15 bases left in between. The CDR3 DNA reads TGCGCCAGCGGATTCAGGGTACGGTACGAGCAGTACTTC. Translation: CASGFRVRYEQYF.

CDR3 DNA: TGTGCCAGCAGTTTGGTACAGGTGAATTCACCCCTCCACTTT. It translates to CASSLVQVNSPLHF. J is TRBJ1-6 and V is TRBV28, with D possibly TRBD1 on 5 matching bases. Trimming removed 3 bases at V and 7 bases at J, with 10 bases between. The CDR3 is made up of 14 amino acids. CDR1 and CDR2 (germline): MDHEN, SYDVKM.

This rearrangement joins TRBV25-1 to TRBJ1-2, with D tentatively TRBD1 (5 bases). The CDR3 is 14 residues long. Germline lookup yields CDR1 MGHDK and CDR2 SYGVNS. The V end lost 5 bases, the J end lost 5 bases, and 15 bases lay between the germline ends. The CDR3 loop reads CASSFDGTVYGYTF. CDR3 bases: TGTGCCAGCAGTTTCGACGGGACTGTGTATGGCTACACCTTC.